This entry lists 26 T cell receptor beta chains sequenced from one sample in a study of shared clonotypes between healthy human individuals (dated by TCRdb to 2018 to 2021). For the CD8 naive samples, CD45RO-negative cells were positively selected for CCR7, yielding a CD45RA+CCR7+ population from which TemRA cells were excluded. The library was prepared using the immunoSEQ multiplex PCR assay. Held by TCRdb, this immuneACCESS table contains in-frame sequences only and omits some clones. Under half of the omission traces to an unresolved V gene where checked; the cause of the rest is unknown. The sample profile shows around 2.1 million clones; 93% of them were found once. The top ten hold under 2% of the sample. Sequenced: naive CD8+ T cells from PBMCs. The cell subset or site label, as the study defines it: CD45RA+CCR7+. The receptors come from a man aged 18 to 29 in good health. Some clones in this sample may be carry-over from other donors' samples.

This chain uses TRBV29-1 with TRBJ2-3, with a tentative D call TRBD2 (6 bases). With 5 bases removed from V and 10 bases from J, the gap between germline ends came to 10 bases. Germline CDR1 is SQVTM and CDR2 is ANQGSEA. This CDR3 comprises 10 residues. The DNA of the CDR3 is TGCAGCGTTATTCCGGGAGCGCAGTATTTT. It yields the protein CSVIPGAQYF.

This chain uses TRBV5-6 with TRBJ1-1; D is ambiguous. From germline, CDR1 is SGHDT and CDR2 YYEEEE. This CDR3 comprises 18 residues. Trimming stripped 2 bases from V and 0 bases from J, with 20 bases between. In DNA, the CDR3 is TGTGCCAGCAGCTTAGTATATTCAGGCGCCGGCATGAACACTGAAGCTTTCTTT. It is translated as CASSLVYSGAGMNTEAFF. Together with reference TRBV5-6 and TRBJ1-1, the CDR3 gives the full variable domain: DAGVTQSPTHLIKTRGQQVTLRCSPKSGHDTVSWYQQALGQGPQFIFQYYEEEERQRGNFPDRFSGHQFPNYSSELNVNALLLGDSALYLCASSLVYSGAGMNTEAFFGQGTRLTVV.

This chain connects TRBV5-5 to TRBJ2-2, with 14 bases lining up with TRBD2. Germline assignment: CDR1 SGHKS and CDR2 YYEKEE (reference sequence). The V segment lost 4 bases and the J segment 6 bases; nucleotides outside the gene matches: 8. This CDR3 has 17 residues. The DNA for the CDR3 is TGTGCCAGCAGCCTCGGGACTAGCGGGAGTTTTCCCGGGGAGCTGTTTTTT. Amino acid sequence: CASSLGTSGSFPGELFF.

This chain joins TRBV4-1 and TRBJ2-5, with 7 positions matching TRBD1. Judging by the DNA end, TRBJ2-7 fits better; the J call may be wrong. CDR1 is MGHRA, CDR2 YSYEKL, per germline. The CDR3 runs 13 residues. The CDR3: CASSLDRAYEQYF. The DNA for the CDR3 is TGCGCCAGCAGCTTAGACAGGGCCTACGAGCAGTACTTC.

This chain connects TRBV9 to TRBJ1-2; D not resolved. Germline lookup yields CDR1 SGDLS and CDR2 YYNGEE. Trimming cost V 3 bases and J 5 bases, with 2 bases left between them. The CDR3 extends over 10 amino acids. The CDR3 is CASSAYGYTF. Here the CDR3 DNA reads TGTGCCAGCAGCGCGTATGGCTACACCTTC.

In this sample, this clone turned up once. The V gene is TRBV7-9, the J gene TRBJ2-7; 8 bases are a match to TRBD1. The CDR3 extends over 15 amino acids. Trimming removed 5 bases from V and 2 bases from J; junction bases left unmatched: 8. Germline V gives CDR1 SEHNR, CDR2 FQNEAQ (reference sequence). The CDR3, as DNA: TGTGCCAGCAGCCCCTGGACAGGGCTGACCTACGAGCAGTACTTC. Amino acid sequence: CASSPWTGLTYEQYF.

This clone has a single count. This chain uses TRBV4-1 with TRBJ2-7; D is perhaps TRBD1 (6 bases). Trimming stripped 1 base from V and 5 bases from J, with 21 bases between. From germline, CDR1 is MGHRA and CDR2 YSYEKL. The CDR3 contains 17 residues. The DNA for the CDR3 is TGCGCCAGCAGCCAAGCCCCTCTCACAGGGAACTCAGACGAGCAGTACTTC. As protein: CASSQAPLTGNSDEQYF.

The CDR3 region has the DNA TGTGCCAGCTGCAGGGAAGGTGACAGCTCAGCCAAAAACATTCAGTACTTC. This gives the protein CASCREGDSSAKNIQYF. The chain recombines TRBV28 with TRBJ2-4; D perhaps matches TRBD1 (5 bases). Germline V gives CDR1 MDHEN, CDR2 SYDVKM. Trimming took 8 bases from V and 0 from J, leaving 20 bases between them. The CDR3 consists of 17 residues.

The genes are TRBV14 and TRBJ2-3, with 7 nucleotides matching TRBD2. This CDR3 comprises 15 residues. The germline V gene encodes CDR1 SGHDN and CDR2 FVKESK. J lost 2 bases, V lost 4 bases, and 6 bases had no gene match. CDR3 residues: CASSLQRGLTDTQYF. The CDR3 DNA is TGTGCCAGCAGCCTCCAGCGGGGCCTCACAGATACGCAGTATTTT.

The chain joins TRBV11-2 to TRBJ2-7; D is perhaps TRBD2 (7 bases). The CDR3 consists of 14 residues. V gave up 3 bases and J gave up 4 bases, with 13 bases separating them. Germline lookup yields CDR1 SGHAT and CDR2 FQNNGV. The CDR3 region is CASSFGGPYYEQYF. In DNA, the CDR3 is TGTGCCAGCAGCTTCGGGGGGCCCTATTACGAGCAGTACTTC.

The rearrangement uses TRBV11-2 and TRBJ2-3, with D maybe TRBD2 (6 bases). V was pared by 4 bases and J by 7 bases, with 18 bases between. CDR3 length: 15 amino acids. Germline V gives CDR1 SGHAT, CDR2 FQNNGV. CDR3 coding DNA: TGTGCCAGCAGCTCGCGGGACTCAACACGACATACGCAGTATTTT. Translated: CASSSRDSTRHTQYF.

The J gene is TRBJ2-7, the V gene TRBV27; 7 nucleotides match TRBD1. V was pared by 2 bases and J by 0 bases, with 4 bases of the junction left unmatched. The CDR3 runs to 15 residues. Germline V CDR1 and CDR2: MNHEY, SMNVEV (reference sequence). This CDR3 is CASSLRGTVSYEQYF. The CDR3 DNA is TGTGCCAGCAGTTTAAGAGGGACAGTCTCCTACGAGCAGTACTTC.

The J gene is TRBJ2-7, the V gene TRBV14; D not resolved. The CDR3 is 15 amino acids. V lost 0 bases to trimming and J lost 3 bases, with 12 bases between them. Germline CDR1 SGHDN, CDR2 FVKESK. The CDR3 here is CASSQDWNLHYEQYF. The CDR3, as DNA: TGTGCCAGCAGCCAAGATTGGAATCTCCACTACGAGCAGTACTTC. Full variable domain (remainder filled in from reference TRBV14 and TRBJ2-7): EAGVTQFPSHSVIEKGQTVTLRCDPISGHDNLYWYRRVMGKEIKFLLHFVKESKQDESGMPNNRFLAERTGGTYSTLKVQPAELEDSGVYFCASSQDWNLHYEQYFGPGTRLTVT.

The V call is TRBV4-1, the J call TRBJ1-5; 8 nucleotides line up with TRBD1. The CDR3 sequence is 16 residues long. The germline V gene encodes CDR1 MGHRA and CDR2 YSYEKL. J was trimmed by 5 bases and V by 0 bases; bases with no gene match: 6. CDR3 region: CASSQEGTGLDQPQHF. In DNA, the CDR3 is TGCGCCAGCAGCCAAGAGGGGACAGGACTTGATCAGCCCCAGCATTTT.

The V and J genes are TRBV14 and TRBJ2-7; 8 positions agree with TRBD1. Trimming at V came to 4 bases and at J to 6 bases, leaving 5 bases not matched to a gene. The CDR3 covers 13 residues. Germline-derived CDR1 and CDR2 are SGHDN and FVKESK. CDR3 residues: CASSPGRGLEQYF. The CDR3, as DNA: TGTGCCAGCAGCCCAGGCAGGGGGCTCGAGCAGTACTTC.

J is TRBJ1-2 and V is TRBV7-9, with a weak D call TRBD1 (5 bases). V was cut by 8 bases and J by 4 bases, with 11 bases left in between. The germline V gene encodes CDR1 SEHNR and CDR2 FQNEAQ (reference sequence). This CDR3 spans 12 amino acids. CDR3 sequence: CASGGKVYGYTF. CDR3 sequence (DNA): TGTGCCAGCGGGGGAAAAGTCTATGGCTACACCTTC.

V is TRBV7-6 and J is TRBJ2-3; 7 bases map to TRBD2. V lost 1 base, J lost 4 bases, and 8 bases stayed unmatched. CDR1 is SGHVS, CDR2 FNYEAQ, per germline. The CDR3 length is 16 residues. The CDR3 loop reads CASSLEAGDYPDTQYF. The CDR3 coding sequence is TGTGCCAGCAGCTTAGAGGCCGGGGACTACCCAGATACGCAGTATTTT.

Only a few counts were recorded for this clone. This chain uses TRBV2 with TRBJ1-2; D possibly corresponds to TRBD1 (5 bases). The CDR3 has 14 amino acids. The germline V gene encodes CDR1 SNHLY and CDR2 FYNNEI. Trimming removed 2 bases from V and 3 bases from J, with 10 bases in between. CDR3 loop: CASSEYGTDYGYTF. The CDR3 region has the DNA TGTGCCAGCAGTGAATATGGGACGGACTATGGCTACACCTTC.

The rearrangement joins TRBV28 to TRBJ2-5; a possible D gene is TRBD1 (5 bases). The CDR3 length is 13 residues. With 3 bases removed from V and 3 bases from J, the gap between germline ends came to 8 bases. Germline assignment: CDR1 MDHEN and CDR2 SYDVKM. CDR3 loop: CASSLYRKETQYF. In nucleotides, the CDR3 is TGTGCCAGCAGTTTGTACAGGAAAGAGACCCAGTACTTC. Using reference TRBV28 and TRBJ2-5 for the parts outside the CDR3, the full variable domain is DVKVTQSSRYLVKRTGEKVFLECVQDMDHENMFWYRQDPGLGLRLIYFSYDVKMKEKGDIPEGYSVSREKKERFSLILESASTNQTSMYLCASSLYRKETQYFGPGTRLLVL.

CDR3 amino acids: CASSQGNQGHEQFF. In DNA form, the CDR3 reads TGCGCCAGCAGCCAAGGTAACCAGGGCCATGAGCAGTTCTTC. The rearrangement joins TRBV4-1 to TRBJ2-1; D is perhaps TRBD1 (5 bases). The V gene's germline CDR1 is MGHRA and CDR2 YSYEKL. This CDR3 is 14 amino acids long. The V end lost 1 base, the J end lost 8 bases, and 12 bases lay between the germline ends.

V is TRBV9 and J is TRBJ1-4, with D unresolved. The CDR3 consists of 13 residues. Germline V gene lookup returns CDR1 SGDLS and CDR2 YYNGEE. V was shortened by 4 bases and J by 7 bases, with 11 bases between the two germline ends. The CDR3 region is CASSRGDGEKLFF. The CDR3 coding sequence is TGTGCCAGCAGCCGGGGTGATGGTGAAAAACTGTTTTTT.

V gene TRBV30 combines with J gene TRBJ2-3, with D perhaps assigned TRBD1 or TRBD2 (5 bases each). This CDR3 is built from 12 residues. V lost 3 bases to trimming and J lost 6 bases, with 10 bases between them. Looked up from germline, CDR1 is GTSNPN and CDR2 is SVGIG (reference sequence). The CDR3 sequence: CAWRGPVDTQYF. The DNA for the CDR3 is TGTGCCTGGAGGGGACCGGTGGATACGCAGTATTTT.

V gene TRBV7-8 combines with J gene TRBJ2-5; D gene uncertain. The V end lost 2 bases, the J end lost 1 base, and 8 bases lay between the germline ends. The germline V gene encodes CDR1 SGHVS and CDR2 FQNEAQ. The CDR3 contains 14 residues. The CDR3 sequence is CASSLLTSQETQYF. DNA of the CDR3: TGTGCCAGCAGCTTATTAACTTCCCAAGAGACCCAGTACTTC.

The rearrangement uses TRBV27 and TRBJ2-7; tentative D call: TRBD2 (7 bases). The V gene's germline CDR1 is MNHEY and CDR2 SMNVEV (reference sequence). This CDR3 is 13 amino acids long. V lost 5 bases to trimming and J lost 6 bases, with 14 bases between them. In DNA form, the CDR3 reads TGTGCCAGCAGTGATCAGGGGACTATCGAGCAGTACTTC. Protein sequence: CASSDQGTIEQYF.

The chain recombines TRBV5-1 with TRBJ2-5; the match to TRBD1 covers 7 bases. Losses at the gene ends were 3 bases for V and 1 base for J; bases not matched to a gene: 6. This CDR3 has 15 amino acids. Germline V gives CDR1 SGHRS, CDR2 YFSETQ. CDR3 amino acids: CASSYMGQIQETQYF. The CDR3 DNA reads TGCGCCAGCAGCTATATGGGACAGATCCAAGAGACCCAGTACTTC.

V usage is TRBV9 and J usage is TRBJ2-5, with 7 bases fitting TRBD2. V lost 0 bases to trimming and J lost 5 bases; unmatched junction nucleotides: 7. The CDR3 is 15 amino acids. In germline, CDR1 is SGDLS, CDR2 YYNGEE. The CDR3 DNA follows: TGTGCCAGCAGCGTAGGGGGGACTACGTGGGAGACCCAGTACTTC. Protein product: CASSVGGTTWETQYF.